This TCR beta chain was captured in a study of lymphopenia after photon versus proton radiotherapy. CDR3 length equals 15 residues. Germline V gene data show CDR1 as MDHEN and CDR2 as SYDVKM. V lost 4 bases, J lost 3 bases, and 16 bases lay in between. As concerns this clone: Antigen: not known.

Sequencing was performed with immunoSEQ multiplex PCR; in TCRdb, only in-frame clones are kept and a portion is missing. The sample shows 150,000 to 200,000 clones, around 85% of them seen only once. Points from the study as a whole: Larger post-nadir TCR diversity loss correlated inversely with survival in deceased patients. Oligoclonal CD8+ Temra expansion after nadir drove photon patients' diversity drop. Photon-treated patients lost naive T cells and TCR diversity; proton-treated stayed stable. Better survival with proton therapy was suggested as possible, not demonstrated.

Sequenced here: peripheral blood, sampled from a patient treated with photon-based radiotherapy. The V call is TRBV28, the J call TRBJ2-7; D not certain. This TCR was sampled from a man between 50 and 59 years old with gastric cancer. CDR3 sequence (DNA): TGTGCCAGCAGTTATGGTGGATTTATAGGCTACGAGCAGTACTTC. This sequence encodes CASSYGGFIGYEQYF.